Given below is one TCR beta chain in context. Patients in Seattle were enrolled during active infection, then followed longitudinally. This specimen belongs to a study of blood T cell repertoires in COVID-19. In the study overall: Sites in the United States, Italy and Spain provided acute and convalescent COVID-19 samples.

Germline CDR1 is SNHLY and CDR2 is FYNNEI. Deletions cut 7 bases from V and 8 bases from J, with 17 bases between. The CDR3 covers 13 residues. Per the authors' pipeline: Reference gene primer amplification yielded estimated nucleated cell counts. Only in-frame clones appear in the TCRdb table, and some are missing; sequencing was by immunoSEQ multiplex PCR. V, J and clone size derive from that table, while D and trimming were established from the DNA sequence. The table has over 90,000 clones, approximately 92% seen once; the top ten hold 1.9%. The TCR sequence derives from a woman aged 45-65 years with COVID-19, enrolled during active disease. Sequencing was carried out using peripheral blood. V is TRBV2 and J is TRBJ1-2; a weak D match, TRBD1 (6 bases). In DNA, the CDR3 is TGTGCCAGCAAGGGACACGGGCTAGTAGGCTACACCTTC. This translates into CASKGHGLVGYTF.